Described below is a single T cell receptor (beta chain) sequence and its context. What it binds is not known. The CDR3 sequence is 12 residues long. Germline trimming cut 4 bases from V and 8 bases from J; bases unmatched to any gene: 4. Germline CDR1 is SGHRS and CDR2 is YFSETQ. Blocking oligonucleotides added to a second nested PCR suppressed unpaired genes. In TCRdb, the emulsion pairing reads were re-called with MiXCR into one record per CDR3 protein. The data show about 40,000 distinct CDR3 sequences, under 50% seen once. Paired alpha-beta TCRs of CD8+ T cells were analyzed by expanded emulsion RT-PCR. Overnight incubation in roughly 9.9 IU/mL IL-2 followed CD8 positive selection of the T cells. The sample is drawn from a study of T cell repertoires in breast cancer. Regarding the study as a whole: Antigen-based selection and expansion was suggested by diverse encodings of shared TCRs.

Material for sequencing was CD8+ T cells. The origin of this receptor is a pool of human donors with breast cancer or a healthy control (not recorded which). The chain employs TRBV5-1 and TRBJ1-1; 8 bases line up with TRBD1. The CDR3 loop is CASSSGTGEAFF. CDR3 nucleotide sequence: TGCGCCAGCAGCAGTGGGACAGGAGAAGCTTTCTTT.